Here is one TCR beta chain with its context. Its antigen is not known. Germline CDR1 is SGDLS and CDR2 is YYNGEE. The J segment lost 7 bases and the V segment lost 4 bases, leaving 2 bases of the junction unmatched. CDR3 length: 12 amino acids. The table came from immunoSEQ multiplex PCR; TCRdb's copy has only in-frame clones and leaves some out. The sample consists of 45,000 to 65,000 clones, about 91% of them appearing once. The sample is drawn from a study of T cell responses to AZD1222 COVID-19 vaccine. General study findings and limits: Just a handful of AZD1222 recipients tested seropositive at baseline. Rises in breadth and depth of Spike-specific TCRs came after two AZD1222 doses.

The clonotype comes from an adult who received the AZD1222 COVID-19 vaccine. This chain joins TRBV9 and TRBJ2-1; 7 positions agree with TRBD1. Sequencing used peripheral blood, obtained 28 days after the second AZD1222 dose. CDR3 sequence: CASSIQGNEQFF. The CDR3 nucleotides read TGTGCCAGCAGCATACAGGGGAATGAGCAGTTCTTC. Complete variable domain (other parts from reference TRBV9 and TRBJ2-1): DSGVTQTPKHLITATGQRVTLRCSPRSGDLSVYWYQQSLDQGLQFLIQYYNGEERAKGNILERFSAQQFPDLHSELNLSSLELGDSALYFCASSIQGNEQFFGPGTRLTVL.